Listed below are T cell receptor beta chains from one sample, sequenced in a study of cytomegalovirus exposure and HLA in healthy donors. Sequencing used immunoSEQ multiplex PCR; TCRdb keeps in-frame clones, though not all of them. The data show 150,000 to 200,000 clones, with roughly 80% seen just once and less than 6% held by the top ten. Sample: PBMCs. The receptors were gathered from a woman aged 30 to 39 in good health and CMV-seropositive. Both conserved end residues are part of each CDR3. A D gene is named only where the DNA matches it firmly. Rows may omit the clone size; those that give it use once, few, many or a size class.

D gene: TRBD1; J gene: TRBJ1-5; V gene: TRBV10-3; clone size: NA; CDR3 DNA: TGTGCCATCAGTGGACAGGGAGGAAATCAGCCCCAGCATTTT; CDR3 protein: CAISGQGGNQPQHF
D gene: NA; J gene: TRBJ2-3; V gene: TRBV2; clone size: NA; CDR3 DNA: TGTGCCAGCAGTGATATTGTACTCGCCTTAGATACGCAGTATTTT; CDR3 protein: CASSDIVLALDTQYF
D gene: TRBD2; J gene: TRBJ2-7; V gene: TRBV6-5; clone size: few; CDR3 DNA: TGTGCCAGCAGTGATACGGGGGGTCGGCAGTACTTC; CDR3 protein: CASSDTGGRQYF
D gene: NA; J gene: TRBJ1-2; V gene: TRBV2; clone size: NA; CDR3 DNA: TGTGCCAGCAGTGAAGTCTACAGGGCGAACTATGGCTACACCTTC; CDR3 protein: CASSEVYRANYGYTF
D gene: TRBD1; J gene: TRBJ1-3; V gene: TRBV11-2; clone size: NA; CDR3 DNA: TGTGCCAGCAGGAGGACAGGGGCAGGAAACACCATATATTTT; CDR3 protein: CASRRTGAGNTIYF
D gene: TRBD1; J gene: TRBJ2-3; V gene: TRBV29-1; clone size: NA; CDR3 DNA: TGCAGCGCCGCCGGGACAGCCGATTTT; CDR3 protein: CSAAGTADF
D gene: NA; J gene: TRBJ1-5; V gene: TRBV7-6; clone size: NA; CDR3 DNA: TGTGCCAGCAGCTTAGGAGGGGGTCAGCCCCAGCATTTT; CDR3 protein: CASSLGGGQPQHF
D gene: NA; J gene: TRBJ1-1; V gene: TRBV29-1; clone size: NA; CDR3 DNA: TGCAGCGTCCATCCCCCGGGGGGCTGGGACACTGAAGCTTTCTTT; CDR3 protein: CSVHPPGGWDTEAFF
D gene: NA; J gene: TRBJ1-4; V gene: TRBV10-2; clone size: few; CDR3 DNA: TGCGCCAGCAGCCTCCGACAGCGCGGGGGGGAAAAACTGTTTTTT; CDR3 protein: CASSLRQRGGEKLFF
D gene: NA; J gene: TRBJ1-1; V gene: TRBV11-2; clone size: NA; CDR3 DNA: TGTGCCAGCAGCCGCCGAGGGTTAACTACTGAAGCTTTCTTT; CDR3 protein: CASSRRGLTTEAFF
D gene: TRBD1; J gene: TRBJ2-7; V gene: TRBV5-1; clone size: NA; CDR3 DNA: TGCGCCAGGGGGACAGGCGAGCAGTACTTC; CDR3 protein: CARGTGEQYF
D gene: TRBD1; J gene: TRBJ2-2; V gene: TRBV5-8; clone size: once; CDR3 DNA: TGTGCCAGCAGCACCGGGACAGGGGGGACCGGGGAGCTGTTTTTT; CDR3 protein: CASSTGTGGTGELFF
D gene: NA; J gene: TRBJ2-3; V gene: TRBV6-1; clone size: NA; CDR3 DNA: TGTGCCAGCAGCCGTAGCCTTGATACGCAGTATTTT; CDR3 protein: CASSRSLDTQYF
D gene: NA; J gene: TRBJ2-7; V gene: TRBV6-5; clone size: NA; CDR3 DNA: TGTGCCAGCAGCGAAGGGGGCTCCTACGAGCAGTACTTC; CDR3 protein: CASSEGGSYEQYF
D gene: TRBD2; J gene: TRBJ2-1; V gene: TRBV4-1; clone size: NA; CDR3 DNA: TGCGCCAGCAGCCAGGCGGGGGGCTACAATGAGCAGTTCTTC; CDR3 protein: CASSQAGGYNEQFF
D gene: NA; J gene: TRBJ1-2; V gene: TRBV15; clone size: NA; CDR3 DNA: TGTGCCACCAGCAGGGAGGGTTTGGGCTATGGCTACACCTTC; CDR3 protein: CATSREGLGYGYTF
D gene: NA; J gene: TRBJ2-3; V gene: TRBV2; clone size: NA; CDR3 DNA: TGTGCCAGCAGGGAGGATGCTGATACGCAGTATTTT; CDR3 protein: CASREDADTQYF
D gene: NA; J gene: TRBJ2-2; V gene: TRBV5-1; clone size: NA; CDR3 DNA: TGCGCCAGCAGCTTGGGACTCCTGAACACCGGGGAGCTGTTTTTT; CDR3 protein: CASSLGLLNTGELFF
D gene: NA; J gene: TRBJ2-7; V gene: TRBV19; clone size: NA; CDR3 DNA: TGTGCCAGTAGCGAGACTCTCAGCTACGAGCAGTACTTC; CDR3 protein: CASSETLSYEQYF
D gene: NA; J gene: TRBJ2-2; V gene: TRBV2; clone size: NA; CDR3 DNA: TGTGCCAGCAGTCCTACCGGGGGGCGCGTCCCCCTGGCGTGGCTGTTTTTT; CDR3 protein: CASSPTGGRVPLAWLFF
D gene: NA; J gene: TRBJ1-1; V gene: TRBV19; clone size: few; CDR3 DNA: TGTGCCAGTAGTATAGCCCTAGGGAGCGCTGAAGCTTTCTTT; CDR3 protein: CASSIALGSAEAFF
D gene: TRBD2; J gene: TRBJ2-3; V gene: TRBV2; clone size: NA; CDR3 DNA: TGTGCCAGCAGTAGCGGGAAGGGGGATACGCAGTATTTT; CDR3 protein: CASSSGKGDTQYF
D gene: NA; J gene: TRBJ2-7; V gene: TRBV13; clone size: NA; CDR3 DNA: TGTGCCAGCCGGGGGAACGGTTATAGCTCCTACGAGCAGTACTTC; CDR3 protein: CASRGNGYSSYEQYF
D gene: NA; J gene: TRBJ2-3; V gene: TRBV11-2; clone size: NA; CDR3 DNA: TGTGCCAGCAGCTCATGGGGGGACTCGGTTTGGGATACGCAGTATTTT; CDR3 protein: CASSSWGDSVWDTQYF
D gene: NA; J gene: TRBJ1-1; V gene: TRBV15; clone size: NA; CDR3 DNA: TGTGCCACCAGCAGCGGAGGGAACACTGAAGCTTTCTTT; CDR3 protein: CATSSGGNTEAFF
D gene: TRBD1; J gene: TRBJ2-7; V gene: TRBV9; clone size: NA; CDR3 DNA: TGTGCCAGCAGCGTCGAGACAGGGGCTTTCTACGAGCAGTACTTC; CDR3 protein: CASSVETGAFYEQYF
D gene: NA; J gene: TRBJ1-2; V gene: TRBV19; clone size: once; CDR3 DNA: TGTGCCAGTTCACCGTCCTGGGCCAACTATGGCTACACCTTC; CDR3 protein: CASSPSWANYGYTF
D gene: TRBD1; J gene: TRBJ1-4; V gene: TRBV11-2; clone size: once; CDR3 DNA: TGTGCCAGCAGTGAACAGGGGGGAAATGAAAAACTGTTTTTT; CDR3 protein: CASSEQGGNEKLFF
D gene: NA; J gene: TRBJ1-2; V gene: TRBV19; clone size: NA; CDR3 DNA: TGTGCCAGTAGTAAAGCCGGCAGGGACTATGGCTACACCTTC; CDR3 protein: CASSKAGRDYGYTF